This T cell receptor (beta chain) emerged from a study of monozygotic twins with inflammatory bowel disease. Regarding the study as a whole: Possibly because of limited power, concordant and discordant twins showed no difference in repertoire similarity.

Looked up from germline, CDR1 is LGHNA and CDR2 is YSLEER. CDR3 length: 14 residues. As regards this clonotype: Antigen unknown.

Total RNA amounting to about 3,700 ng went into each TCR library. The unique tags termed UMIs, each holding a 6-nucleotide sample barcode, were added by means of template switching. TCRdb re-called the 5' RACE reads; every CDR3 protein appears as one record, without DNA. This sample contains 40,000 to 45,000 distinct CDR3 sequences. The gene calls are TRBV4-3 and TRBJ2-3; TCRdb returns TRBD1, unconfirmable since there is no DNA. Specimen: blood. The TCR originated in a human donor with ulcerative colitis or Crohn's disease, or a healthy co-twin of an affected twin (not recorded which). CDR3 sequence: CASSQGGGTDTQYF.